Given below is one TCR beta chain in context. Its antigen is as yet unknown. The sample comes from a study of shared clonotypes between healthy human individuals. The protocol was immunoSEQ multiplex PCR, while the TCRdb copy is restricted to in-frame clones and leaves out a portion. The data show fewer than 1.6 million clones, with around 98.5% seen just once and approximately 0.4% held by the top ten. CDR3 length equals 14 residues. Trimming removed 6 bases from V and 6 bases from J, with 18 bases in between. Germline CDR1 reads KGHSH; CDR2 reads LQKENI. General study results and limits: Large sequencing depth failed to make sorted-subset sequencing complete, rarefaction showed.

The chain employs TRBV18 and TRBJ2-7, with a possible D match to TRBD1 (5 bases). The sequenced material came from naive CD4+ T cells sorted from blood. Subset here: CD45RA+ positively selected. This TCR came from a man younger than 45 in good health. CDR3 coding DNA: TGTGCCAGCTCCTCCGGCCAGGGCCCCTCCGAGCAGTACTTC. Translating it yields CASSSGQGPSEQYF.